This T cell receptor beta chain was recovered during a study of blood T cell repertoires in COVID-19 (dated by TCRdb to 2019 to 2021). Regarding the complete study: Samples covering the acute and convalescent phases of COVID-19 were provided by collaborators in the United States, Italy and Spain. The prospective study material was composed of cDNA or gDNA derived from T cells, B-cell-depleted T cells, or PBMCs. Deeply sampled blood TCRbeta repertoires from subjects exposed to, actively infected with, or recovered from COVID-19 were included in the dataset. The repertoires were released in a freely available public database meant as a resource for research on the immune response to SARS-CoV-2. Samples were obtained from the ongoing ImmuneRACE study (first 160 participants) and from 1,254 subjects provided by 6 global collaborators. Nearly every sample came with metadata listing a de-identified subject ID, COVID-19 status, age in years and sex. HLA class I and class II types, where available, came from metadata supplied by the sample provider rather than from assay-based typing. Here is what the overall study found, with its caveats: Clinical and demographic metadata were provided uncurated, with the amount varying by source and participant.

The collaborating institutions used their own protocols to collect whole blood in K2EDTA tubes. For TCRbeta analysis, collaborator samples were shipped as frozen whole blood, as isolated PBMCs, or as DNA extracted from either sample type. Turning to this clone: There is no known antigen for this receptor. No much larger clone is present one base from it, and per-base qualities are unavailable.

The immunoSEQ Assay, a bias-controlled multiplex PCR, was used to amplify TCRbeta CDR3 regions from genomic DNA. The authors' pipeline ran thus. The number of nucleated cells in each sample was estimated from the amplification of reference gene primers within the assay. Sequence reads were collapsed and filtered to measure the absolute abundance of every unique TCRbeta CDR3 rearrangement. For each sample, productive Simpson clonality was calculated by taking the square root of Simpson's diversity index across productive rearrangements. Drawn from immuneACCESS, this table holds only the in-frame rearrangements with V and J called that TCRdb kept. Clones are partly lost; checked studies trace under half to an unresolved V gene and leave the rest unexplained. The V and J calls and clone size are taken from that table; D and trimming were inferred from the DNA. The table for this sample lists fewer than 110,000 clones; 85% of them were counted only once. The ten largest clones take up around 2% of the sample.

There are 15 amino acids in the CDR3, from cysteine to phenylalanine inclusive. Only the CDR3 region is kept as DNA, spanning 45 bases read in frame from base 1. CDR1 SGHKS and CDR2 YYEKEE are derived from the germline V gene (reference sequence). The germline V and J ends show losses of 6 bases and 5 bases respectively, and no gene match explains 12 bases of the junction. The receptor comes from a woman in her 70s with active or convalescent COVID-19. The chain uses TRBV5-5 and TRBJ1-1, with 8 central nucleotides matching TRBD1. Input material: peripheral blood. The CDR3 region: CASTLAPRGLTEAFF. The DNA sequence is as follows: TGTGCCAGCACTTTGGCCCCCAGGGGGCTAACTGAAGCTTTCTTT. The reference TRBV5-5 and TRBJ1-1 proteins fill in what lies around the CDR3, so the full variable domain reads DAGVTQSPTHLIKTRGQQVTLRCSPISGHKSVSWYQQVLGQGPQFIFQYYEKEERGRGNFPDRFSARQFPNYSSELNVNALLLGDSALYLCASTLAPRGLTEAFFGQGTRLTVV.